Here is one T cell receptor beta chain with its context. This sample is part of a study of blood T cell repertoires in COVID-19. Study as a whole: Italy, Spain and the United States were the sources of the convalescent and acute COVID-19 samples. T cells, B-cell-depleted T cells, or PBMCs supplied cDNA or gDNA.

Per the study methods: Reference gene primer amplification gave nucleated cell count estimates. This table comes from immunoSEQ multiplex PCR, and its TCRdb copy is limited to in-frame clones, with some not included. That table gives V, J and clone size, and the DNA gave D and trimming. The profile shows under 80,000 clones, over 75% of them singletons. The CDR3 extends over 15 amino acids. J gave up 2 bases and V 7 bases, and 8 bases lay outside the gene matches. Germline CDR1 is ENHRY and CDR2 is SYGVKD. The V and J genes are TRBV10-3 and TRBJ1-1, with 9 nucleotides matching TRBD1. The sequenced sample consisted of peripheral blood. The sequence derives from a man in his fifties or sixties with acute or convalescent COVID-19. The CDR3 coding sequence is TGTGCCATCATGGTGGGGGGACAGGGCAACACTGAAGCTTTCTTT. It is translated as CAIMVGGQGNTEAFF.